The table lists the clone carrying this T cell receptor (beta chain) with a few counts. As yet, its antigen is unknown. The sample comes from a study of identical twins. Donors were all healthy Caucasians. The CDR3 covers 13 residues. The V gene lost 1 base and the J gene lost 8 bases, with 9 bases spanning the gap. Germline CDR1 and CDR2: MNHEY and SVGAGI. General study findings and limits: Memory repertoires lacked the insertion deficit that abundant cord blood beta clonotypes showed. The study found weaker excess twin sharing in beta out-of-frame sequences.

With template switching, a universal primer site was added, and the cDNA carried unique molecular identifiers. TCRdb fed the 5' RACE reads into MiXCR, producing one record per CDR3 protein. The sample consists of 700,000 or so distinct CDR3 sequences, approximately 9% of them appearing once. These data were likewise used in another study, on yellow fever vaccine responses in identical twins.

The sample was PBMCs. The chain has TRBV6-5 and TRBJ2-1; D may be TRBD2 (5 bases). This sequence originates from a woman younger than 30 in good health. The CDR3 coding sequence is TGTGCCAGCAGTTACTTCGGGGTCGATGAGCAGTTCTTC. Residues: CASSYFGVDEQFF.